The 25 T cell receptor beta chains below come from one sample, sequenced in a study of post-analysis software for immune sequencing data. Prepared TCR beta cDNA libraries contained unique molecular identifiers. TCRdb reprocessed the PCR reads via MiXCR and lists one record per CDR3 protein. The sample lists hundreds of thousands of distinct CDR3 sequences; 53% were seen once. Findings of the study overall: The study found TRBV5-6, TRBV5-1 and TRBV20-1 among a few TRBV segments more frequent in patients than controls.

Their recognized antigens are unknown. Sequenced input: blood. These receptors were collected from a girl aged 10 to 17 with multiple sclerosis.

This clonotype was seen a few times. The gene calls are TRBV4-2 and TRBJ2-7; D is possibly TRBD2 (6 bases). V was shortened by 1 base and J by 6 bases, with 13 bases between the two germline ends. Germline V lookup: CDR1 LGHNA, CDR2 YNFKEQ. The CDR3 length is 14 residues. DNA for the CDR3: TGTGCCAGCAGCCAAGCGGGGGAGACGGGCGAGCAGTACTTC. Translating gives CASSQAGETGEQYF.

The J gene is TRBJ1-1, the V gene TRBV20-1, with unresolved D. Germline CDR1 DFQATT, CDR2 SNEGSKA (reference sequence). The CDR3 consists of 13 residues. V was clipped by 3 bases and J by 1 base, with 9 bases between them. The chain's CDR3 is CSASIPPNTEAFF. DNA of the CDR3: TGCAGTGCTAGCATCCCTCCGAACACTGAAGCTTTCTTT.

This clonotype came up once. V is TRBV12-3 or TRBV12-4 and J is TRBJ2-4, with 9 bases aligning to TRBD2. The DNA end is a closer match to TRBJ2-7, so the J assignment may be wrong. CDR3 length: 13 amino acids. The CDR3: CAKYCGRDYEQYF. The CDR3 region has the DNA TGTGCCAAGTATTGCGGGAGGGACTACGAGCAGTACTTC.

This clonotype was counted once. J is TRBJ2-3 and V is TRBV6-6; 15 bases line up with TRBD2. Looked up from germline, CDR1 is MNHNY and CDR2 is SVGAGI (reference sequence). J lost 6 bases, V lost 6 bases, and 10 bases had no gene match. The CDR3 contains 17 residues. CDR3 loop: CASSPGGLAGGLDTQYF. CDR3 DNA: TGTGCCAGCAGCCCGGGAGGACTAGCGGGAGGGCTGGATACGCAGTATTTT.

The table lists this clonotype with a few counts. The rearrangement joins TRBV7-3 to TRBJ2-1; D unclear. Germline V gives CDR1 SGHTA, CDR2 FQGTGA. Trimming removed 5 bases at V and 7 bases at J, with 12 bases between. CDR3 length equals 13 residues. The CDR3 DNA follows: TGTGCCAGCAGCGGGCACCCGGCGAATGAGCAGTTCTTC. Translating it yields CASSGHPANEQFF.

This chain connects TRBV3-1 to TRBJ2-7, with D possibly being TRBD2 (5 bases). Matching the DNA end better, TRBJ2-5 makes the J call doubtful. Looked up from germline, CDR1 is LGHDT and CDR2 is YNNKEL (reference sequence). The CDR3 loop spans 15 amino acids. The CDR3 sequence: CASSQYGPGKETQYF. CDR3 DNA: TGTGCCAGCAGCCAATACGGGCCGGGAAAAGAGACCCAGTACTTC.

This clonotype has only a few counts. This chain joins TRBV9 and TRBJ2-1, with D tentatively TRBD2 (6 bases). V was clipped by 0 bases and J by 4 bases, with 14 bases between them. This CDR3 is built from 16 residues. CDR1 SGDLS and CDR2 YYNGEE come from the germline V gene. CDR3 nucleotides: TGTGCCAGCAGCGTAGGAGGGGCGGGAACTTACAATGAGCAGTTCTTC. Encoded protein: CASSVGGAGTYNEQFF.

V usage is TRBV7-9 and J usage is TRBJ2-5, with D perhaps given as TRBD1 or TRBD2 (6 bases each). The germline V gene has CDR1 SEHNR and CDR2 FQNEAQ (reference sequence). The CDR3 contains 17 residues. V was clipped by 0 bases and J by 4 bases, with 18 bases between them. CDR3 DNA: TGTGCCAGCAGCTTAGCGTGGCGTGGGGGGCTCGGAGAGACCCAGTACTTC. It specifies CASSLAWRGGLGETQYF.

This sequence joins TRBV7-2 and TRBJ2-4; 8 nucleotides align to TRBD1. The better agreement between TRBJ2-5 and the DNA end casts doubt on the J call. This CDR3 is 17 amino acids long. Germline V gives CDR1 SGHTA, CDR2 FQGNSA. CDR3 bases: TGTGCCAGCAGCTTAATCCGGACAGGGAGCATGGGGGAGACCCAGTACTTC. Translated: CASSLIRTGSMGETQYF.

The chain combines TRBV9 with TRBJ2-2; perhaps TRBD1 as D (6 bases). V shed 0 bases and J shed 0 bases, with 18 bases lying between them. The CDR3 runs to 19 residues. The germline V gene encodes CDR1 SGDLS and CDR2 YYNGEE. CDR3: CASSVGGHKTLSNTGELFF. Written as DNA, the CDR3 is TGTGCCAGCAGCGTAGGGGGGCATAAGACCTTATCGAACACCGGGGAGCTGTTTTTT.

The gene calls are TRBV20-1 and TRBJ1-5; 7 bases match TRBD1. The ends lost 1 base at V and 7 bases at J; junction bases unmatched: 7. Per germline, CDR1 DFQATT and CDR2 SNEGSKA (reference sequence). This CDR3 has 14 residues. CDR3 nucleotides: TGCAGTGCTAGAGCTGACAGGGAAAGCCAGCCCCAGCATTTT. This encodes CSARADRESQPQHF.

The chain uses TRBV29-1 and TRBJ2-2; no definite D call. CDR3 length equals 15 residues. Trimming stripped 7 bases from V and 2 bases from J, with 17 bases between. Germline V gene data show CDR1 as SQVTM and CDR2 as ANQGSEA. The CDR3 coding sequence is TGCAGCGCCACCCGCGGCACTGGCAACACCGGGGAGCTGTTTTTT. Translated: CSATRGTGNTGELFF.

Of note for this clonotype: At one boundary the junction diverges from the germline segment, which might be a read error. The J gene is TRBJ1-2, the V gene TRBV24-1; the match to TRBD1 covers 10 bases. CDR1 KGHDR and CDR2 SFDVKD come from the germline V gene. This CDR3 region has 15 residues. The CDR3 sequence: CVTSDFQDRGHGYTF. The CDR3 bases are TGTGTCACCAGTGATTTCCAAGACAGGGGGCATGGCTACACCTTC.

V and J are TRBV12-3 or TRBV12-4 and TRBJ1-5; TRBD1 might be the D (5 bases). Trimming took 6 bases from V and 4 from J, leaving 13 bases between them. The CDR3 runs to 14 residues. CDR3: CASSHRGLNQPQHF. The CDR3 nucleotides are TGTGCCAGCAGCCACCGGGGACTGAATCAGCCCCAGCATTTT.

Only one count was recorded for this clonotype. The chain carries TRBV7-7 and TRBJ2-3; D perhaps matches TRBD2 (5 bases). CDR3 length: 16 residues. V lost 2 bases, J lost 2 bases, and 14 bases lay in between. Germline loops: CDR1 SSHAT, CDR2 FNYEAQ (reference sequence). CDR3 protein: CASSLWRDYTTDTQYF. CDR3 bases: TGTGCCAGCAGCTTATGGAGAGACTACACCACAGATACGCAGTATTTT.

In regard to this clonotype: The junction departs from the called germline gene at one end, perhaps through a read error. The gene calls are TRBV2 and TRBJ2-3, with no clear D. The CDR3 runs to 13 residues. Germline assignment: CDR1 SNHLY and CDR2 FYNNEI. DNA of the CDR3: TGTGCAAGCAATACGGAGCCCCCGGCTACGCAGTATTTT. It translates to CASNTEPPATQYF.

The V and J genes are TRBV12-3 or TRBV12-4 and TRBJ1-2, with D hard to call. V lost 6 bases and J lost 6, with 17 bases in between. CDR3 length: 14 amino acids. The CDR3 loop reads CASSPGLRKHGYTF. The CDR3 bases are TGTGCCAGCAGCCCCGGGCTCAGGAAACATGGCTACACCTTC.

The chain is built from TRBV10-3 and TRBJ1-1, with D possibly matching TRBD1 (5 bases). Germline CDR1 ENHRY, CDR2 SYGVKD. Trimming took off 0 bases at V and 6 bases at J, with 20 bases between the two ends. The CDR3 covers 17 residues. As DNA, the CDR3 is TGTGCCATCAGTGAGTCTGGGGGGTTTTTGGTTGAGGCTGAAGCTTTCTTT. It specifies CAISESGGFLVEAEAFF.

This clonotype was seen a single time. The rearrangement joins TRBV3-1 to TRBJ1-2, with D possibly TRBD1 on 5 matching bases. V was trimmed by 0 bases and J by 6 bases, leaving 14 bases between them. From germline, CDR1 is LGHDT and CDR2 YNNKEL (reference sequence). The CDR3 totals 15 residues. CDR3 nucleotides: TGTGCCAGCAGCCAAGAACCCGTCGGGGGTAATGGCTACACCTTC. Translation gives CASSQEPVGGNGYTF.

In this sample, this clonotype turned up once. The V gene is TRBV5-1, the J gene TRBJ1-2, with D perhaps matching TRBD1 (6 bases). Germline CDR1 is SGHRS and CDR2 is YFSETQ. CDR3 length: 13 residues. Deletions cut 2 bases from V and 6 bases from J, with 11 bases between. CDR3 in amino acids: CASSFGQFDGYTF. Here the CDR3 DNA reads TGCGCCAGCAGCTTTGGACAGTTTGATGGCTACACCTTC. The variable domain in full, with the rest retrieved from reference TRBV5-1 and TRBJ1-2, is KAGVTQTPRYLIKTRGQQVTLSCSPISGHRSVSWYQQTPGQGLQFLFEYFSETQRNKGNFPGRFSGRQFSNSRSEMNVSTLELGDSALYLCASSFGQFDGYTFGSGTRLTVV.

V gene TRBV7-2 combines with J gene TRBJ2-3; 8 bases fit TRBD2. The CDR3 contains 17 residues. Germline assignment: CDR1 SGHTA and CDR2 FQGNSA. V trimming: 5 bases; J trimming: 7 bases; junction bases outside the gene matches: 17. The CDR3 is CASSHGWVRGGPYTQYF. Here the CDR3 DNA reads TGTGCCAGCAGCCACGGATGGGTACGGGGGGGCCCATATACGCAGTATTTT. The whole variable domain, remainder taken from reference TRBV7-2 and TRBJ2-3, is GAGVSQSPSNKVTEKGKDVELRCDPISGHTALYWYRQSLGQGLEFLIYFQGNSAPDKSGLPSDRFSAERTGGSVSTLTIQRTQQEDSAVYLCASSHGWVRGGPYTQYFGPGTRLTVL.

This CDR3 is CSVKSPSGPSYEQYF. The CDR3 bases are TGCAGCGTAAAATCCCCCTCGGGACCCAGCTACGAGCAGTACTTC. This chain uses TRBV20-1 with TRBJ2-7; D possibly matches TRBD1 or TRBD2 (5 bases each). Germline CDR1 DFQATT, CDR2 SNEGSKA (reference sequence). This CDR3 comprises 15 residues.

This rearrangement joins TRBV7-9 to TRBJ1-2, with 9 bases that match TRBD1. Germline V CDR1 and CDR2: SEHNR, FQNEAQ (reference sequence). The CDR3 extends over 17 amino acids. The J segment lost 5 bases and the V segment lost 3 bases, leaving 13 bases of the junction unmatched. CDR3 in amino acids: CASSFSVRDRATYGYTF. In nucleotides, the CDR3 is TGTGCCAGCAGCTTCTCGGTCCGGGACAGGGCGACTTATGGCTACACCTTC.

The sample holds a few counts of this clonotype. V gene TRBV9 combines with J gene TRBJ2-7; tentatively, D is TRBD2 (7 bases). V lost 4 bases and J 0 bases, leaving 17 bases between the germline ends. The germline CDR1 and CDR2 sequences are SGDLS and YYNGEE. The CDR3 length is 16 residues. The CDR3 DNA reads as TGTGCCAGCAGCCCCCAGGGGAGGGGGAGCTCCTACGAGCAGTACTTC. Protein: CASSPQGRGSSYEQYF. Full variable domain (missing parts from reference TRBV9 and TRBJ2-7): DSGVTQTPKHLITATGQRVTLRCSPRSGDLSVYWYQQSLDQGLQFLIQYYNGEERAKGNILERFSAQQFPDLHSELNLSSLELGDSALYFCASSPQGRGSSYEQYFGPGTRLTVT.

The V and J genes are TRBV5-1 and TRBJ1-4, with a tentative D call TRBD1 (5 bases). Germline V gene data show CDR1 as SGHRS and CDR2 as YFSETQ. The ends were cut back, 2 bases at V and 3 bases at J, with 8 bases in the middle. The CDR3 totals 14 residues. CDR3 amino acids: CASSFGGANEKLFF. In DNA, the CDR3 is TGCGCCAGCAGCTTCGGGGGAGCTAATGAAAAACTGTTTTTT.